This T cell receptor (beta chain) is from a study of CD8 T cells in Susac syndrome. The CDR3 runs to 15 residues. With V trimmed by 6 bases and J by 4 bases, 9 bases remained unmatched. Germline V gene sequence: CDR1 SGHTA, CDR2 FQGNSA. Reverse transcription of about 0.45 to 1 ug RNA was performed with random hexamers. immunoSEQ multiplex PCR amplified TCR beta CDR3 across 54 Vbeta, 13 Jbeta. TCRdb used MiXCR to reprocess the immunoSEQ multiplex PCR reads, holding one entry per CDR3 protein. This sample has roughly 330,000 distinct CDR3 sequences, with just over 90% found just once. V usage is TRBV7-2 and J usage is TRBJ2-7, with 10 bases aligning to TRBD2. This clonotype was obtained from a human donor with multiple sclerosis. The source material was CD4+ T cells from PBMCs. CDR3 bases: TGTGCCAGCAGTTCACCGGGACTAGCGTTGTACGAGCAGTACTTC. As protein: CASSSPGLALYEQYF.